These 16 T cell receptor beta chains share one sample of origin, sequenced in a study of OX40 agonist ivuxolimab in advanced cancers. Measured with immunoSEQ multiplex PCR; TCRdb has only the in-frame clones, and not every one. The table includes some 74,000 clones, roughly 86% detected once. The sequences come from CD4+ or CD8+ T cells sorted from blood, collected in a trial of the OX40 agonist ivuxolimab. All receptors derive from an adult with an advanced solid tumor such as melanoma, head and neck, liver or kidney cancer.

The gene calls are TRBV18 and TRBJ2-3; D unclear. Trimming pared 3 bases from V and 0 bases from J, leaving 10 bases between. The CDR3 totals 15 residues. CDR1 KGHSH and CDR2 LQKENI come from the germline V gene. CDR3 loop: CASSPPGSSTDTQYF. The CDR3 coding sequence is TGTGCCAGCTCACCCCCAGGCTCCAGCACAGATACGCAGTATTTT.

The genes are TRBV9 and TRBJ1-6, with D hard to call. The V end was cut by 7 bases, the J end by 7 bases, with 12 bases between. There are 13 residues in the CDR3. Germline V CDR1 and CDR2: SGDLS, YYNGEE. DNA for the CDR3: TGTGCCAGCCGCGAGAATCTCAATTCACCCCTCCACTTT. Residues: CASRENLNSPLHF.

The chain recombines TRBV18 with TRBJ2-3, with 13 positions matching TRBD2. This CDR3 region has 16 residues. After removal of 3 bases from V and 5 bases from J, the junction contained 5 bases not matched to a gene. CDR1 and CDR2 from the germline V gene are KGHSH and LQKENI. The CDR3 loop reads CASSPPGLAGRDTQYF. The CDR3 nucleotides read TGTGCCAGCTCACCGCCGGGACTAGCGGGAAGAGATACGCAGTATTTT. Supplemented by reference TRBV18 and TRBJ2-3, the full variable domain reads NAGVMQNPRHLVRRRGQEARLRCSPMKGHSHVYWYRQLPEEGLKFMVYLQKENIIDESGMPKERFSAEFPKEGPSILRIQQVVRGDSAAYFCASSPPGLAGRDTQYFGPGTRLTVL.

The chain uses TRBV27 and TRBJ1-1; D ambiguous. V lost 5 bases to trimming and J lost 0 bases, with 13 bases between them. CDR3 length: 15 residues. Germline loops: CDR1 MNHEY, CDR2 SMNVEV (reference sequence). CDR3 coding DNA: TGTGCCAGCAGTCCACGTGGAGGGCTGAACACTGAAGCTTTCTTT. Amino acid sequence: CASSPRGGLNTEAFF.

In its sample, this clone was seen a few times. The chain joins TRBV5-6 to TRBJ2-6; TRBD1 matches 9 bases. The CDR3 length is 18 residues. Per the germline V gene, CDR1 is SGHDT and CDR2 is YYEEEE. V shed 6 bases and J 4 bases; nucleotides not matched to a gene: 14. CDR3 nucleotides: TGTGCCAGCAACCGCCTGGGACAGGGTTTAAGGGGGGCCAACGTCCTGACTTTC. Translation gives CASNRLGQGLRGANVLTF.

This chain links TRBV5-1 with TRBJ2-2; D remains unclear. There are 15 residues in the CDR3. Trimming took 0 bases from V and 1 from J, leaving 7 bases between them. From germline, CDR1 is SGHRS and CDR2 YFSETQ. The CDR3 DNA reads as TGCGCCAGCAGCTTGGCCGGGCAGAACACCGGGGAGCTGTTTTTT. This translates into CASSLAGQNTGELFF.

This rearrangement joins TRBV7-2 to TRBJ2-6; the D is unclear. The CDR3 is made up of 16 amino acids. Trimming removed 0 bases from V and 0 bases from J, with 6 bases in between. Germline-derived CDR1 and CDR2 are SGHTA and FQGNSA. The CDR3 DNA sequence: TGTGCCAGCAGCTTAGCGATGACCTCTGGGGCCAACGTCCTGACTTTC. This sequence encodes CASSLAMTSGANVLTF.

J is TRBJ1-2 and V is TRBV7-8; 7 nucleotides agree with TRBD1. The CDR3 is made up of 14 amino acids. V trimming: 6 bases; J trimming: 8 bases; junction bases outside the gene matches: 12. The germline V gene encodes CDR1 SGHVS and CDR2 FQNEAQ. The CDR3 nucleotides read TGTGCCAGCAGTTCACACAGGGGTACGGAGGGCTACACCTTC. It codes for CASSSHRGTEGYTF.

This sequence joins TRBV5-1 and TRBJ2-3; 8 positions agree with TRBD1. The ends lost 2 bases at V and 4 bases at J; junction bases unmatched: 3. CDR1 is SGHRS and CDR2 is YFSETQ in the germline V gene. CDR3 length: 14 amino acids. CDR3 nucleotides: TGCGCCAGCAGCTTTGGACAGGGTGCAGATACGCAGTATTTT. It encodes CASSFGQGADTQYF.

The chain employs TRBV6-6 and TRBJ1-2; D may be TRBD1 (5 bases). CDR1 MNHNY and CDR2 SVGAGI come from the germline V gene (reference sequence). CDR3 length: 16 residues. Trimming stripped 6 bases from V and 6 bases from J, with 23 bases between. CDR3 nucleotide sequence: TGTGCCAGCAGATCACCCGGGGGACGGGGGATAGATGGCTACACCTTC. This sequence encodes CASRSPGGRGIDGYTF.

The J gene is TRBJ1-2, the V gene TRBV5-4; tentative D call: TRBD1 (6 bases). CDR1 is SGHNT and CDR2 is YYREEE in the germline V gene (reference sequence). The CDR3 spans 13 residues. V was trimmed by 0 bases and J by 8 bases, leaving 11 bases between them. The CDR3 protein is CASSLVTGRGYTF. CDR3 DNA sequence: TGTGCCAGCAGCTTGGTGACAGGCCGAGGCTACACCTTC.

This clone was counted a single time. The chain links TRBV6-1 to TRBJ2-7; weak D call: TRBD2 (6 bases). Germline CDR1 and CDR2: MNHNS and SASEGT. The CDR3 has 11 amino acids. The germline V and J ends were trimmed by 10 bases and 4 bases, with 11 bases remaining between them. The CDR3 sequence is CATGTFYEQYF. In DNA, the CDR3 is TGTGCCACCGGGACTTTTTACGAGCAGTACTTC.

The CDR3 DNA reads as TGCGCCAGCAGCTTTGAAGGGACCGGATTGGGTGAGCAGTTCTTC. It translates to CASSFEGTGLGEQFF. The gene calls are TRBV5-1 and TRBJ2-1; D assignment may be TRBD1 or TRBD2 (5 bases each). The CDR3 extends over 15 amino acids. Trimming removed 2 bases at V and 9 bases at J, with 18 bases between. The germline V gene has CDR1 SGHRS and CDR2 YFSETQ.

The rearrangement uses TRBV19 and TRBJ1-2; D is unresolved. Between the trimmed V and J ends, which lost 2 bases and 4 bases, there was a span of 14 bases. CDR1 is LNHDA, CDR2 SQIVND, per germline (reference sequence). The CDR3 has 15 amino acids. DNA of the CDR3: TGTGCCAGTAGTATAACAGACCTTCGGAGCTATGGCTACACCTTC. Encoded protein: CASSITDLRSYGYTF.

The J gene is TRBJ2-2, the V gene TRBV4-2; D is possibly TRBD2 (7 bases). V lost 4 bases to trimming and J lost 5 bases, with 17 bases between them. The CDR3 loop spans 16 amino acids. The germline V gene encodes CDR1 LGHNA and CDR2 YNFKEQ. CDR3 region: CASSLGGATATGELFF. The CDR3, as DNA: TGTGCCAGCAGCCTTGGGGGGGCGACGGCAACCGGGGAGCTGTTTTTT.

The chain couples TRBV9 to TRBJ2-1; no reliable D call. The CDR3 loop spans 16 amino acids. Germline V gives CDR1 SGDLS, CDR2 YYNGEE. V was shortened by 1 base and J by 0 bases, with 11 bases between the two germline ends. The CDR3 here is CASSVRVLSSYNEQFF. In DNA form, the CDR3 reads TGTGCCAGCAGCGTAAGGGTGCTGAGCTCCTACAATGAGCAGTTCTTC.